This paragraph reports one T cell receptor (beta chain). Its antigen remains unidentified. Base qualities are not provided; no much larger clone lies one nucleotide away. The data were obtained in a study of cytomegalovirus exposure and HLA in healthy donors (dated 2017 in TCRdb). Regarding the research as a whole: According to a later analysis, the approximately 130 validation repertoires were produced on the same platform as the 700 or so repertoires of the first cohort. The study aimed to test whether cataloging public T cell receptors could reveal signatures of past pathogen exposure. The study combined high-throughput TCR immunosequencing, statistical association of individual TCRs with disease status, and machine learning to predict cytomegalovirus infection status. A separate validation cohort of about 110 different subjects was used in addition to the roughly 640-subject first cohort. The full study reports these points: In a later analysis, TCRs clustered in the first cohort were found to also tend to co-occur in the 110 or so validation repertoires, with 94% of cluster scores above 0. The study listed approximately 150 TCR beta chains as associated with cytomegalovirus. The validation cohort had no HLA typing available for a later analysis, so co-occurrence within that cohort was assessed over all 110 or so repertoires. The classifier was reported to diagnose cytomegalovirus status with high specificity and sensitivity in both the original and validation cohorts. While some public TCRs were present in many individuals, most TCR sequences turned up only very rarely across donors. Three of the identified cytomegalovirus-associated TCR beta chains were confirmed in vitro to be specific for cytomegalovirus antigens. The authors suggested that the approach could potentially be extended to other disease states and immunological phenotypes.

Receptors were amplified or captured by the immunoSEQ multiplex PCR assay. As for how the authors treated the data: To diagnose cytomegalovirus status from the catalog of TCR beta chain sequences, a statistical classification framework was built. Entries here come from immuneACCESS through TCRdb and include only in-frame sequences with V and J called. Some clones fail to appear in such tables; in the studies checked, an unresolved V gene covers under half of the shortfall, and the cause of the remainder is unknown. The V and J calls and clone size come from that table; D and trimming were worked out from the DNA. The sample table holds 150,000 to 200,000 clones, of which around nine tenths were seen once. 2% to 3% of the sample lies in the top ten. Donors formed part of the validation cohort, which comprised 120 subjects and was distinct from the first cohort of under 850 subjects. The CDR3, cysteine through phenylalanine, is 15 amino acids long. CDR3 DNA is the only sequence kept; it has 45 bases, read in frame from the first base. The germline V gene supplies CDR1 SGHRS and CDR2 YFSETQ. V is cut back by 0 bases and J by 10 bases, with 6 bases in the junction unmatched.

The sample comprised PBMCs. The TCR originated in a man aged 18 to 29 in good health and CMV-seropositive. Recombination linked TRBV5-1 to TRBJ1-6, and 8 bases in between align with TRBD1. The sequenced DNA is TGCGCCAGCAGCTTGGGGCAGGGGGCCAGCTCACCCCTCCACTTT. This is translated as CASSLGQGASSPLHF.